Detailed here is one T cell receptor beta chain. Only a few counts were recorded for this clone. The clone's antigen remains unknown. One base away there is no much larger clone; base qualities are not given. Trimming takes 2 bases from V and 7 bases from J, and the germline ends sit 4 bases apart. The CDR3 spans 12 residues, from the cysteine through the phenylalanine. Only CDR3 DNA is held: 36 bases, read in frame from base 1. The germline V gene (reference sequence) specifies SGHNT as CDR1 and YYREEE as CDR2. The sample belongs to a study of T cells in placental villitis. Background on the whole study: Placental TCR-beta repertoires were compared across villitis of unknown etiology, gestational-age-matched unaffected controls, and infectious villitis in order to test an allograft-versus-infection hypothesis. What the research found in general, with its limitations: Sequencing bulk tissue made it impossible to distinguish helper, regulatory or cytotoxic T cells or to tell maternal from fetal T cells, and the approach excluded gamma-delta receptors. Higher CMV-specific clone frequencies were found in infectious CMV cases than in villitis of unknown etiology (0.011 vs 0.001), and no difference in CMV-specific clone frequencies was seen between villitis of unknown etiology and controls. Small amounts of decidua were contained in the paraffin blocks, so some of the captured T cells, especially in controls, may have been decidual rather than villous infiltrates.

Using the immunoSEQ v4 bias-controlled multiplex PCR assay, run blinded to group allocation, TCR-beta CDR3 regions were amplified from genomic DNA. To estimate the quantities of nucleated cells and T cells in each sample, reference gene primers were added alongside the TCR-beta primers. Sequencing of the libraries was performed on an Illumina MiSeq with a 100-cycle paired-end protocol. In the paper's pipeline: Diversity and richness were calculated in immunoSEQ Analyzer software; richness by iChao1, clonality based on Pielou evenness and Shannon diversity (0-1, higher means less diverse). CDR3 amino acid sequences together with V/J genes were queried against VDJdb for CMV, EBV and influenza A specificities, with confidence 3 and substitution 2 applied. The Morisita-Horn index was used to assess how much TCR-beta amino acid clonotypes overlapped between the villitis of unknown etiology, infectious villitis and control repertoires. The clones in this table, taken by TCRdb from immuneACCESS, are in-frame only. Not every clone is retained; where verified, under half of the shortfall comes from an unresolved V gene, and the cause of the rest is unknown. The DNA gave D and trimming, while V, J and clone size come from that table. The table for this sample lists 2,000 to 2,500 clones; around 86% of them were counted only once. The ten largest clones capture approximately 52% of the sample.

Five infectious villitis placentae, four with confirmed cytomegalovirus and one with Toxoplasma gondii, were included and were not matched to other groups. The mothers in the infectious villitis group were younger, carried smaller fetuses, and either delivered preterm or experienced intrauterine demise in two cases. After delivery, placentae were collected and subjected to gross and histological evaluation prior to the selection of archival tissue. Five 10-micron scrolls were cut from each FFPE block, and DNA was isolated using the AllPrep DNA/RNA FFPE Tissue kit. DNA concentration and purity were evaluated by NanoDrop, whereas RNA quality was assessed on a Bioanalyzer.

This sequence uses TRBV5-4 and TRBJ1-6, with the D gene call left open. What was sequenced was placental tissue containing maternal and fetal cells. This clonotype originated in a human patient with infectious villitis; the placental T cells may come from both mother and fetus. The sequenced DNA: TGTGCCAGCAGCTTTACAAATTCACCCCTCCACTTT. It translates as CASSFTNSPLHF.